This record covers a single TCR beta chain. This sample is part of a study of blood T cell repertoires in COVID-19. This CDR3 has 16 amino acids. Trimming took 5 bases from V and 6 from J; bases not matched to a gene: 6. Germline assignment: CDR1 LNHDA and CDR2 SQIVND (reference sequence). Original processing methods: Amplification with reference gene primers provided the estimates of nucleated cell counts. Using immunoSEQ multiplex PCR, the repertoire was profiled, and TCRdb retains in-frame clones only, with some absent. The V and J calls and the clone size are those of that table, but D and trimming were determined from the DNA. Altogether about 44,000 clones are present, roughly 87% being singletons, with the ten largest covering 15%.

The V and J genes are TRBV19 and TRBJ1-6, with 11 bases aligning to TRBD1. This TCR derives from a man between 65 and 85 years old with active COVID-19. Sequenced material: peripheral blood. The chain's CDR3 is CASSLGQGAANSPLHF. For the CDR3, the DNA is TGTGCCAGTAGTCTAGGACAGGGGGCGGCTAATTCACCCCTCCACTTT.